This is a list of T cell receptor beta chains from one sample in a study of CD8 T cells in Susac syndrome. TCRdb used MiXCR to reprocess the immunoSEQ multiplex PCR reads, holding one entry per CDR3 protein. The table shows 160,000 or so distinct CDR3 sequences, with 94% occurring only once. Sequencing was carried out using CD4+ T cells from PBMCs. These receptors all stem from a human donor with Susac syndrome. CDR3s include the opening cysteine and the closing phenylalanine or tryptophan. The order of the fields is clone size, D gene, CDR3 length, V gene, J gene, CDR3 DNA, CDR3 protein. A D gene is named only where the DNA matches it firmly. A clone size is listed for some rows: how often the clone was seen (once, few, many), or a class if it is expanded.

>-|TRBD2|16|TRBV20-1|TRBJ2-3
TGCAGTGCCCCGAAGGGGGCTAGCGGGGGAACAGATACGCAGTATTTT
CSAPKGASGGTDTQYF
>once|-|16|TRBV20-1|TRBJ1-2
TGCAGTGCTAGAGCCTCCTTCTTGGGGGGGGGCTATGGCTACACCTTC
CSARASFLGGGYGYTF
>-|-|16|TRBV7-9|TRBJ1-1
TGTGCCAGCAGCCCCCGTGGCGGGACTGGGAGCACTGAAGCTTTCTTT
CASSPRGGTGSTEAFF
>-|-|11|TRBV30|TRBJ2-7
TGTGCCTGGAACGGGTTTGGGGAGCAGTACTTC
CAWNGFGEQYF
>-|-|12|TRBV6-5|TRBJ1-1
TGTGCCAGCTCCCTAATGAACACTGAAGCTTTCTTT
CASSLMNTEAFF
>-|TRBD1|14|TRBV9|TRBJ1-2
TGTGCCAGCAGCGAGACGGGACAGAGCTATGGCTACACCTTC
CASSETGQSYGYTF
>once|TRBD1|14|TRBV5-1|TRBJ1-5
TGCGCCAGCAGCCCGGGACAGGGCTATCAGCCCCAGCATTTT
CASSPGQGYQPQHF
>once|-|15|TRBV20-1|TRBJ1-1
TGCAGTGCTAGCTCGGGGGGCGCAGGGAGCACTGAAGCTTTCTTT
CSASSGGAGSTEAFF
>-|-|13|TRBV7-9|TRBJ1-6
TGTGCCAGCAGCGCGGGCATGAATTCACCCCTCCACTTT
CASSAGMNSPLHF
>-|-|12|TRBV7-9|TRBJ1-2
TGTGCCAGCAGCTTTACGGACTATGGCTACACCTTC
CASSFTDYGYTF
>-|-|14|TRBV6-1|TRBJ2-1
TGTGCCAGCAGGGAGGGTAGCTCCTACAATGAGCAGTTCTTC
CASREGSSYNEQFF
>few|-|11|TRBV18|TRBJ2-3
TGTGCCAGCTCACCGGCAGATACGCAGTATTTT
CASSPADTQYF
>-|-|15|TRBV15|TRBJ1-2
TGTGCCACCAGCATAGGCCAGCAAGTGGACTATGGCTACACCTTC
CATSIGQQVDYGYTF
>-|TRBD1|15|TRBV6-5|TRBJ1-2
TGTGCCAGCACCCCAAAGGGGGCCCCCGTTTATGGCTACACCTTC
CASTPKGAPVYGYTF
>-|TRBD1|14|TRBV3-1|TRBJ1-2
TGTGCCAGCAGCCAAGGACAGGGCCACTATGGCTACACCTTC
CASSQGQGHYGYTF
>-|TRBD1|15|TRBV14|TRBJ2-5
TGTGCCAGCAGCCCCGGGACAGGGCGGGAGGAGACCCAGTACTTC
CASSPGTGREETQYF
>-|TRBD2|18|TRBV14|TRBJ2-4
TGTGCCAGCAGCCAAGGAGGGCTAGCGGGGTTAGCCAAAAACATTCAGTACTTC
CASSQGGLAGLAKNIQYF
>-|-|16|TRBV7-9|TRBJ2-3
TGTGCCAGCACCACATACGCACGTGGAAGCACAGATACGCAGTATTTT
CASTTYARGSTDTQYF
>-|-|13|TRBV7-2|TRBJ1-5
TGTGCCAGCAGCTTCGGCGGGGGACAGCCCCAGCATTTT
CASSFGGGQPQHF
>-|-|13|TRBV7-2|TRBJ2-7
TGTGCCAGCAGCTTCCAAAGTTCCTACGAGCAGTACTTC
CASSFQSSYEQYF
>-|-|13|TRBV20-1|TRBJ2-7
TGCAGTGCTAGGAAGGGGGGGACCTACGAGCAGTACTTC
CSARKGGTYEQYF
>-|-|16|TRBV20-1|TRBJ2-7
TGCAGTGCTAGAGATCGTACGCGGGTAGCGGACTACGAGCAGTACTTC
CSARDRTRVADYEQYF
>-|-|15|TRBV7-7|TRBJ2-5
TGTGCTAGCAGCTTAGGTATAGGGGGCCAAGAGACCCAGTACTTC
CASSLGIGGQETQYF
>-|-|11|TRBV12-3/TRBV12-4|TRBJ2-7
TGTGCCAGCAGCCACCAATACGAGCAGTACTTC
CASSHQYEQYF
>once|-|13|TRBV6-5|TRBJ2-5
TGTGCCAGCAGCTCCGGACTACGAGAGACCCAGTACTTC
CASSSGLRETQYF
>-|-|12|TRBV5-1|TRBJ1-2
TGCGCCAGCAGCTTGGATGCAAGCGGCTACACCTTC
CASSLDASGYTF
>few|-|11|TRBV3-1|TRBJ2-1
TGTGCCAGCAGCCTCGGCGATGAGCAGTTCTTC
CASSLGDEQFF
>-|-|15|TRBV2|TRBJ1-6
TGTGCCAGCAGTGTCTATCCAGGGTCCGATTCACCCCTCCACTTT
CASSVYPGSDSPLHF
>-|TRBD2|19|TRBV4-3|TRBJ2-5
TGCGCCAGCAGCCGGGGAAGACGTGGTAGCGGGGACCCCCGGGAGACCCAGTACTTC
CASSRGRRGSGDPRETQYF
>once|-|11|TRBV5-6|TRBJ2-1
TGTGCCAGCAGCTTTGGGTCAATCGAGTTCTTC
CASSFGSIEFF
>-|-|11|TRBV29-1|TRBJ1-2
TGCAGCGTTGATCTCGGCTATGGCTACACCTTC
CSVDLGYGYTF
>-|TRBD2|15|TRBV10-3|TRBJ2-1
TGTGCCATCAGTGGGACTAGCGGGGGGGCAGGGGAGCAGTTCTTC
CAISGTSGGAGEQFF
>-|-|15|TRBV20-1|TRBJ2-5
TGCAGTGCTAGAGATCCCGGACGGACCCAAGAGACCCAGTACTTC
CSARDPGRTQETQYF
>-|TRBD1|17|TRBV18|TRBJ2-1
TGTGCCAGCTCACCACTACCGGACAGGGGGCGATCCCATGAGCAGTTCTTC
CASSPLPDRGRSHEQFF
>-|TRBD2|16|TRBV2|TRBJ2-7
TGTGCCAGCAGTGAAAGCTTAGCGGGGGGCCTACACGAGCAGTACTTC
CASSESLAGGLHEQYF
>-|-|14|TRBV9|TRBJ2-1
TGTGCCAGCAGTATGGGTAGAGATTACAATGAGCAGTTCTTC
CASSMGRDYNEQFF
>once|-|13|TRBV20-1|TRBJ2-7
TGCAGTGCTAGAGATTACAGGGAAACCGAGCAGTACTTC
CSARDYRETEQYF
>-|TRBD2|15|TRBV2|TRBJ2-3
TGTGCCAGCAGCAAACTAGCGGGGGGCACAGATACGCAGTATTTT
CASSKLAGGTDTQYF
>-|-|11|TRBV30|TRBJ1-1
TGTGCCTGGACCACGCGGGCCCGAGCTTTCTTT
CAWTTRARAFF
>-|-|17|TRBV9|TRBJ2-2
TGTGCCAGCAGCCAGGGCTGGGTACCGAGTATAGCCGGGGAGCTGTTTTTT
CASSQGWVPSIAGELFF
>-|-|13|TRBV18|TRBJ1-5
TGTGCCAGCTCACCAATCGGGGGTCAGCCCCAGCATTTT
CASSPIGGQPQHF
>-|TRBD1|17|TRBV20-1|TRBJ1-2
TGCAGTGCTCCAGGAGATGGGACAGGGTATTCGGAGGCTGGCTACACCTTC
CSAPGDGTGYSEAGYTF
>-|-|13|TRBV10-2|TRBJ2-7
TGCGCCAGCAGGTCGACTGGGGCCTACGAGCAGTACTTC
CASRSTGAYEQYF
>-|-|12|TRBV5-1|TRBJ2-7
TGCGCCAGCAGCCAGTTGGGAGACGAGCAGTACTTC
CASSQLGDEQYF
>-|-|15|TRBV28|TRBJ1-4
TGTGCCAGCAGGGGAACTACAGGCTATAATGAAAAACTGTTTTTT
CASRGTTGYNEKLFF
>-|TRBD1|15|TRBV18|TRBJ2-5
TGTGCCAGCTCACTACCGGGAAGGGGGCTGGAGACCCAGTACTTC
CASSLPGRGLETQYF
>-|-|17|TRBV5-1|TRBJ2-6
TGCGCCAGCAGCCCCGGGGGATCTCGCTCTGGGGCCAACGTCCTGACTTTC
CASSPGGSRSGANVLTF
>-|-|14|TRBV2|TRBJ2-7
TGTGCCAGCAGTCCAACGGGGCTTACCTACGAGCAGTACTTC
CASSPTGLTYEQYF
>-|TRBD1|13|TRBV3-1|TRBJ2-1
TGTGCCAGCAGCCAAGATGGGACAGGGCGACAGTTCTTC
CASSQDGTGRQFF
>-|-|14|TRBV6-2/TRBV6-3|TRBJ2-3
TGTGCCAGCACATCCCGCGGACCCACAGATACGCAGTATTTT
CASTSRGPTDTQYF